The 4 T cell receptor beta chains in this list originate from one sample, sequenced in a study of T cells after posttransplantation cyclophosphamide. The protocol was immunoSEQ multiplex PCR, while the TCRdb copy is restricted to in-frame clones and leaves out a portion. The table records approximately 32,000 clones, about 90% of them present only once. The sequenced material came from PBMCs. These receptors all stem from a woman aged 40 to 50 with a blood cancer, CMV-positive, and with a related stem cell donor.

The chain couples TRBV5-3 to TRBJ2-5; D not certain. TRBV5-3 is an open reading frame, and its role is uncertain. Trimming shortened V by 6 bases and J by 4 bases, and 13 bases separated the two germline ends. The CDR3 is 13 amino acids. CDR3 nucleotides: TGTGCCAGAACCACCGGCAGAGGAGAGACCCAGTACTTC. This translates into CARTTGRGETQYF.

The chain couples TRBV19 to TRBJ2-3; D is undetermined. Trimming shortened V by 5 bases and J by 4 bases, and 7 bases separated the two germline ends. This CDR3 spans 12 amino acids. In germline, CDR1 is LNHDA, CDR2 SQIVND (reference sequence). CDR3 sequence reads: CASSPLSDTQYF. The CDR3 bases are TGTGCCAGTAGTCCCTTGTCAGATACGCAGTATTTT.

This chain connects TRBV7-9 to TRBJ2-1; weak D call: TRBD1 (7 bases). Looked up from germline, CDR1 is SEHNR and CDR2 is FQNEAQ (reference sequence). The CDR3 has 13 residues. The V gene lost 3 bases and the J gene lost 10 bases, with 13 bases spanning the gap. CDR3 in DNA: TGTGCCAGCAGCTTGACCAGGGGGAGGGAGCAGTTCTTC. As protein: CASSLTRGREQFF.

J is TRBJ1-2 and V is TRBV18; D uncertain. Germline V CDR1 and CDR2: KGHSH, LQKENI. V lost 3 bases to trimming and J lost 8 bases, with 13 bases between them. This CDR3 has 13 residues. CDR3 amino acids: CASSPSAIAGYTF. CDR3 bases: TGTGCCAGCTCACCGAGCGCCATCGCCGGCTACACCTTC.